This T cell receptor (beta chain) was recovered during a study of blood T cells in healthy people across ages. V was trimmed by 3 bases and J by 2 bases, leaving 11 bases between them. The CDR3 is 14 residues long. In germline, CDR1 is MGHDK, CDR2 SYGVNS. Combining a sample-barcoded 5' primer with a J-beta primer mix, a second PCR ran for roughly 7 to 12 cycles. From the 5' RACE reads, TCRdb called clonotypes with MiXCR, one entry per CDR3 protein. The table has 1.5 million or so distinct CDR3 sequences, roughly 43% seen once. This clonotype was obtained from a woman aged 18-29 years in good health. V usage is TRBV25-1 and J usage is TRBJ2-7, with D possibly TRBD1 on 5 matching bases. Sequenced input: blood. As DNA, the CDR3 is TGTGCCAGCAGTGAGGTGATGGGGCCCTACGAGCAGTACTTC. The encoded protein is CASSEVMGPYEQYF.